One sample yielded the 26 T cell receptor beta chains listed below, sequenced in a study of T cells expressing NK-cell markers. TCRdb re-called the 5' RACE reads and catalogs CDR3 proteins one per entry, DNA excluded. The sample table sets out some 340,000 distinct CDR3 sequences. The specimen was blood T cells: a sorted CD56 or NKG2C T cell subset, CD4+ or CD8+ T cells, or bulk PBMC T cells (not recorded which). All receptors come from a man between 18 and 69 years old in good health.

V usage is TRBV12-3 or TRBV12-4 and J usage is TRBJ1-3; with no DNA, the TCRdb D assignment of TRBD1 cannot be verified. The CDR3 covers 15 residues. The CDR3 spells CASSQDRVAGNTIYF.

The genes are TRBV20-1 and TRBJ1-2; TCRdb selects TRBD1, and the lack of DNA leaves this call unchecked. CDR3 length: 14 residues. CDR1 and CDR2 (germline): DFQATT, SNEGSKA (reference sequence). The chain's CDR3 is CSARAPTGDYGYTF.

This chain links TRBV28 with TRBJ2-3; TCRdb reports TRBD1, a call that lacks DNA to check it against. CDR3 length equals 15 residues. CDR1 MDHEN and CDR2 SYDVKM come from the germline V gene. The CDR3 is CASSLRDRGLDTQYF.

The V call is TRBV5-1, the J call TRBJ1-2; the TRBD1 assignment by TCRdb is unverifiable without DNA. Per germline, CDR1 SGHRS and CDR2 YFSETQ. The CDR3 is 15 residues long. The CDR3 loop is CASSGSVGGTYGYTF.

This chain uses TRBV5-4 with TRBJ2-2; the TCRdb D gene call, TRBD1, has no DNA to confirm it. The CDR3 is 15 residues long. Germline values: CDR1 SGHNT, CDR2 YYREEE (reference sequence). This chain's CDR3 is CASSLVGQGAGELFF.

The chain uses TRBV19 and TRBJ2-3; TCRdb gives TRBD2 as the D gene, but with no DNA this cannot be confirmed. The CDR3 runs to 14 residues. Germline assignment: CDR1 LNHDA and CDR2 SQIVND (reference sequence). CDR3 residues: CATRQGPGTDTQYF.

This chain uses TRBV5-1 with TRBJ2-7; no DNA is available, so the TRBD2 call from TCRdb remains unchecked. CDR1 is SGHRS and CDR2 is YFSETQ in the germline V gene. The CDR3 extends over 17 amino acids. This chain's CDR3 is CASSLVQGGGESYEQYF.

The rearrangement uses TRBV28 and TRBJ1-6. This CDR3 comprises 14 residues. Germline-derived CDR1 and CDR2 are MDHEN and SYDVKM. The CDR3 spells CASSLSQDNSPLHF.

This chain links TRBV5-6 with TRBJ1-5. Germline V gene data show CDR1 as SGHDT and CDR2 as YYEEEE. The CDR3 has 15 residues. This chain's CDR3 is CASSWGPNSNQPQHF. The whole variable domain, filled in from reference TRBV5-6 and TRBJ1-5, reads DAGVTQSPTHLIKTRGQQVTLRCSPKSGHDTVSWYQQALGQGPQFIFQYYEEEERQRGNFPDRFSGHQFPNYSSELNVNALLLGDSALYLCASSWGPNSNQPQHFGDGTRLSIL.

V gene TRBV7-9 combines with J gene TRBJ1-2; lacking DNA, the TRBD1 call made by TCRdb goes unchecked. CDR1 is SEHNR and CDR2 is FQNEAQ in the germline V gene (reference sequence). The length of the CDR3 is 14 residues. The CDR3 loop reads CASSSWDRARGYTF.

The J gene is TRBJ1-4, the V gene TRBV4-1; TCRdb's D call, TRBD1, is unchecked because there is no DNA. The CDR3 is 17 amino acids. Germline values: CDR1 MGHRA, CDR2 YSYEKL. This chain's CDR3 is CASSQGDRGNANEKLFF.

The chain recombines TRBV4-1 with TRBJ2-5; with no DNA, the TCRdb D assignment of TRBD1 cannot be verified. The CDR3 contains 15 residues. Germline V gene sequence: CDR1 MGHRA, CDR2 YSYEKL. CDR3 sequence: CASSQGGPGWETQYF.

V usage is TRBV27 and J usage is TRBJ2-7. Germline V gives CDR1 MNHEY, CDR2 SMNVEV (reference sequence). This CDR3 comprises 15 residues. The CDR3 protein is CASSLIPLWAYEQYF.

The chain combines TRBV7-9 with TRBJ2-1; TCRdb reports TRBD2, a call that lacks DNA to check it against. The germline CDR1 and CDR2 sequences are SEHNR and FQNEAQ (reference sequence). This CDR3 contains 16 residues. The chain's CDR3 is CASSRLLAGGYNEQFF.

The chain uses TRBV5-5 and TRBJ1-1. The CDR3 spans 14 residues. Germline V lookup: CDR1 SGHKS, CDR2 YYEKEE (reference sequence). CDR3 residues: CASSLAGGTDRAFF.

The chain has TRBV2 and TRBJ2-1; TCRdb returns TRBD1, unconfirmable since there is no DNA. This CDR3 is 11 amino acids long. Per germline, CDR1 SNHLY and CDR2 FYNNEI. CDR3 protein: CAAPRVKEQFF.

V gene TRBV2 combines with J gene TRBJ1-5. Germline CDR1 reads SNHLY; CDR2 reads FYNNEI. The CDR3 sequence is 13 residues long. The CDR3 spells CASSVLLNQPQHF.

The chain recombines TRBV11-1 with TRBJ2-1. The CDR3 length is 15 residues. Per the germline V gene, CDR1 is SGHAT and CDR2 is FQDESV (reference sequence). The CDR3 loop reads CASSLVALQWNEQFF.

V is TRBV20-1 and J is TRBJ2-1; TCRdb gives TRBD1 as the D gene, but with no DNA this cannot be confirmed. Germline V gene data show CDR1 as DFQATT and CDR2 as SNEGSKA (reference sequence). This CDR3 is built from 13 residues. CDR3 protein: CSAIKGRVDEQFF.

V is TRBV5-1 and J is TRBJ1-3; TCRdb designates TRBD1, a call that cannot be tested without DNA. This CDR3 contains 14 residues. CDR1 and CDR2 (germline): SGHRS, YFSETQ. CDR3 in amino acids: CASSSGLSGNTIYF.

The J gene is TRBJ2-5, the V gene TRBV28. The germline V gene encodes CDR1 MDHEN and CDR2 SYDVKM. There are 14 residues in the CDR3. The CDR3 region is CASSLDQVLETQYF.

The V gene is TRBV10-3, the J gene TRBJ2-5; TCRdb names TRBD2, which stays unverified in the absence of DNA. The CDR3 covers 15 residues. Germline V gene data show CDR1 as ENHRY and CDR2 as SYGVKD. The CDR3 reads CAISEGRGPEGTQYF.

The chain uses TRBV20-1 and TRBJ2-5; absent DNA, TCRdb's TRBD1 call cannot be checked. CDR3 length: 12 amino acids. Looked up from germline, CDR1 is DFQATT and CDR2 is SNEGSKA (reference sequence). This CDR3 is CSADRGEETQYF.

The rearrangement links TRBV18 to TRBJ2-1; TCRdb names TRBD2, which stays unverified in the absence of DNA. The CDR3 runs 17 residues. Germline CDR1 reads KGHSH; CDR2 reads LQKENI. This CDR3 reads CASSPMTSGGGYNEQFF.

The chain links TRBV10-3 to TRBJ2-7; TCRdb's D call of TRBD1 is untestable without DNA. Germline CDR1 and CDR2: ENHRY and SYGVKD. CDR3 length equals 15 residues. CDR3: CAISESGTGGYEQYF.

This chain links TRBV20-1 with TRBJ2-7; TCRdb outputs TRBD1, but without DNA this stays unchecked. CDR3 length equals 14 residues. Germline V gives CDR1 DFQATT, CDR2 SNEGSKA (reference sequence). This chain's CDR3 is CSARWDRGAYEQYF.